The source of this TCR beta chain is a study of T-cell reconstitution after alpha-beta-depleted transplantation in children. This clonotype was seen a handful of times. Its cognate antigen is unknown. Overall study findings and caveats: Reportedly, alpha-beta T cells present about two months post-transplant originated from several hundred expanded clones of graft origin. At one year after transplant, newly produced T cells mostly accounted for T-cell counts and diversity. Several patients had high TCRbeta diversity at day 60; it came from surviving recipient T cells and thymic progenitors.

The TCRbeta library was prepared with unique molecular identifiers. One entry per CDR3 protein, called by TCRdb with MiXCR from the PCR reads. The table has over 100,000 distinct CDR3 sequences, about 7.5% seen once; the top ten hold about 16%. The sample here was PBMCs, taken before TCRalphabeta/CD19-depleted stem cell transplant. This receptor was obtained from a boy aged 2 to 9 with acute lymphoblastic leukemia, due to receive a stem cell transplant.

The CDR3 spells CASSPRPRTVPGMNQPQHF. The CDR3 DNA sequence: TGTGCCAGCAGTCCCCGACCCAGGACAGTTCCCGGGATGAATCAGCCCCAGCATTTT. The V call is TRBV27, the J call TRBJ1-5; D may be TRBD1 (6 bases). The germline gives CDR1 MNHEY, CDR2 SMNVEV (reference sequence). This CDR3 comprises 19 residues. V was clipped by 5 bases and J by 4 bases, with 27 bases between them.